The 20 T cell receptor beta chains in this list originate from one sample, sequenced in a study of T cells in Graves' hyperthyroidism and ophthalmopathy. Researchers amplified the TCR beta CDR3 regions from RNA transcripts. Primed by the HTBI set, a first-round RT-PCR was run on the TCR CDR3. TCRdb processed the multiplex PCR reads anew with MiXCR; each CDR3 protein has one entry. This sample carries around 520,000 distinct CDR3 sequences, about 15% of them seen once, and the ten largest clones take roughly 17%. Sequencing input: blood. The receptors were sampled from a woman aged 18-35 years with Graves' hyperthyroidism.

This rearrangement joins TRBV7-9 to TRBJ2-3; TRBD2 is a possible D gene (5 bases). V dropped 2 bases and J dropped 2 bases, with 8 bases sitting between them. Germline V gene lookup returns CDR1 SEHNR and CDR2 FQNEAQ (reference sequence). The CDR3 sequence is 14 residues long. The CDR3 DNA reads TGTGCCAGCAGCTTACAGCGGTCCACAGATACGCAGTATTTT. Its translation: CASSLQRSTDTQYF.

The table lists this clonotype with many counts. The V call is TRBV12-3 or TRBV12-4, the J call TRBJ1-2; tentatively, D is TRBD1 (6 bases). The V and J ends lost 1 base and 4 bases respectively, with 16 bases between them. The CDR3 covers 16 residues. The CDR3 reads CASSLDLQGSGYGYTF. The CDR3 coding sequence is TGTGCCAGCAGTTTAGACCTACAGGGATCCGGCTATGGCTACACCTTC.

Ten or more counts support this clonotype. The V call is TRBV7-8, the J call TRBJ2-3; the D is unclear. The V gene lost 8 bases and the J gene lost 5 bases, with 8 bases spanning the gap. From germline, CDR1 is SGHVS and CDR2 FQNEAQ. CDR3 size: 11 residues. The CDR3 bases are TGTGCCAGCGCCCGTGGAGATACGCAGTATTTT. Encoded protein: CASARGDTQYF.

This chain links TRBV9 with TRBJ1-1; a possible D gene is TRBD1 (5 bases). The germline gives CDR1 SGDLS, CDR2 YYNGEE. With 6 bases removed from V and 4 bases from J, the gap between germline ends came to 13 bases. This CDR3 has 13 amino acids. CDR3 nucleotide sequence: TGTGCCAGCAATGCGGGGGGGAGCACTGAAGCTTTCTTT. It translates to CASNAGGSTEAFF.

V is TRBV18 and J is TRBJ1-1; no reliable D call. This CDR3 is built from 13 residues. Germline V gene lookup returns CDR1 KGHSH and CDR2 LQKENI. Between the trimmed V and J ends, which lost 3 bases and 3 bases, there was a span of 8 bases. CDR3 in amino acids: CASSPERDTEAFF. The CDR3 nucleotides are TGTGCCAGCTCACCCGAGAGGGACACTGAAGCTTTCTTT.

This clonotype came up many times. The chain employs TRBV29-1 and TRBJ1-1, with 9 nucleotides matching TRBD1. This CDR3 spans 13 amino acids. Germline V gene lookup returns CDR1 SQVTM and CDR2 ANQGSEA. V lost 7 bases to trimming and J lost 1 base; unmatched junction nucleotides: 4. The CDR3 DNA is TGCAGCGCGGAGGGACAGGGGAACACTGAAGCTTTCTTT. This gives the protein CSAEGQGNTEAFF.

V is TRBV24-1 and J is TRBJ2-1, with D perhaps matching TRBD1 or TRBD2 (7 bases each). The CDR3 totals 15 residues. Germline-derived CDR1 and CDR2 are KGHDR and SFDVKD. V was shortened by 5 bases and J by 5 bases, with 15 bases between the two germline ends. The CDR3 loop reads CATSGGGTANNEQFF. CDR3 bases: TGTGCCACCAGTGGGGGGGGGACAGCCAACAATGAGCAGTTCTTC.

The CDR3 reads CATSGGRSGEQYF. The DNA of the CDR3 is TGTGCCACCAGTGGCGGGAGATCTGGAGAGCAGTACTTC. The V gene is TRBV24-1, the J gene TRBJ2-7, with 7 bases aligning to TRBD2. This CDR3 region has 13 residues. The V gene end was trimmed by 5 bases and the J gene end by 7 bases; junction bases not matched to a gene: 7. Germline loops: CDR1 KGHDR, CDR2 SFDVKD.

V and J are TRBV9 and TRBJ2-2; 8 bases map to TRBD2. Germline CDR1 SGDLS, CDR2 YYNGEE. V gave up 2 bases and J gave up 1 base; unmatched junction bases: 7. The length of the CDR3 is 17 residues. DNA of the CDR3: TGTGCCAGCAGCGTCAAGCGGGAGCTGGGGAACACCGGGGAGCTGTTTTTT. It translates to CASSVKRELGNTGELFF. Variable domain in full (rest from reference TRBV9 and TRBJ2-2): DSGVTQTPKHLITATGQRVTLRCSPRSGDLSVYWYQQSLDQGLQFLIQYYNGEERAKGNILERFSAQQFPDLHSELNLSSLELGDSALYFCASSVKRELGNTGELFFGEGSRLTVL.

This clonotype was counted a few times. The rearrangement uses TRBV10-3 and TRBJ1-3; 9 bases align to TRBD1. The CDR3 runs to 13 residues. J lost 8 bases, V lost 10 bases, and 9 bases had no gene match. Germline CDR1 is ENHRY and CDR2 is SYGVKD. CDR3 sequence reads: CASRDRERDTIYF. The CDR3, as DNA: TGTGCCAGCAGGGACAGGGAGAGGGACACCATATATTTT.

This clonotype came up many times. For the CDR3, the DNA is TGTGCCAGCTCACCACCCCAAGTCCCTCGGGGAGGAAACACCATATATTTT. The encoded protein is CASSPPQVPRGGNTIYF. The chain combines TRBV18 with TRBJ1-3, with D unresolved. Germline-derived CDR1 and CDR2 are KGHSH and LQKENI. V was pared by 0 bases and J by 4 bases, with 16 bases between. This CDR3 spans 17 amino acids. Together with reference TRBV18 and TRBJ1-3, the CDR3 gives the full variable domain: NAGVMQNPRHLVRRRGQEARLRCSPMKGHSHVYWYRQLPEEGLKFMVYLQKENIIDESGMPKERFSAEFPKEGPSILRIQQVVRGDSAAYFCASSPPQVPRGGNTIYFGEGSWLTVV.

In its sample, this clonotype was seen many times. DNA for the CDR3: TGTGCCAGCAGTTACTCAACCGGGATCCCAGGGAACTATGGCTACACCTTC. Protein sequence: CASSYSTGIPGNYGYTF. This chain uses TRBV6-5 with TRBJ1-2; possibly TRBD1 for D (5 bases). The CDR3 has 17 residues. Trimming stripped 0 bases from V and 2 bases from J, with 16 bases between. The germline V gene encodes CDR1 MNHEY and CDR2 SVGAGI.

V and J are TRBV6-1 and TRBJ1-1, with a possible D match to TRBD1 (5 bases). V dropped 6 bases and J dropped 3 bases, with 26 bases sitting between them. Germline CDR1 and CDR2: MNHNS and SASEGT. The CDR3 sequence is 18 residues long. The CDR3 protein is CASSPLWGGRQADTEAFF. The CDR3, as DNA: TGTGCCAGCAGCCCTCTATGGGGGGGACGCCAGGCGGACACTGAAGCTTTCTTT.

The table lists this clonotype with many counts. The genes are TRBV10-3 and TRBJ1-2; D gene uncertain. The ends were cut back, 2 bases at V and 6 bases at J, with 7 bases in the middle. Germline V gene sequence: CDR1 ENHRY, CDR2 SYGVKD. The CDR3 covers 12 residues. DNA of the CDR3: TGTGCCATCAGTGAGGCAGACGATGGCTACACCTTC. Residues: CAISEADDGYTF.

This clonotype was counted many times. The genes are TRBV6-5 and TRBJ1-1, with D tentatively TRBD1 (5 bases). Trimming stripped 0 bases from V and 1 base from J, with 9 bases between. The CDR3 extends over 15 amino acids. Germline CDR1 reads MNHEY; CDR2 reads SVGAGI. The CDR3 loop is CASSYSKGANTEAFF. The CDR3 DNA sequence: TGTGCCAGCAGTTACTCAAAAGGGGCGAACACTGAAGCTTTCTTT.

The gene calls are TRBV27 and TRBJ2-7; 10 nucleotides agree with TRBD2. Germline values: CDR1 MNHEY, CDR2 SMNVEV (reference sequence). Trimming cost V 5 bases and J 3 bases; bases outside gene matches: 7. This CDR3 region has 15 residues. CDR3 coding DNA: TGTGCCAGCAGTCCTGGGACTAGCGTGAGCTACGAGCAGTACGTC. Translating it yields CASSPGTSVSYEQYV.

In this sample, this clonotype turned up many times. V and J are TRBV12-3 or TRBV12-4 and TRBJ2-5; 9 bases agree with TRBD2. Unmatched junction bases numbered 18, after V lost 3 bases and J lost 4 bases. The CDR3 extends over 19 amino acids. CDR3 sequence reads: CASSFRAWGSGRGGETQYF. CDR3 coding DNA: TGTGCCAGCAGTTTTAGGGCCTGGGGTAGCGGGAGAGGGGGAGAGACCCAGTACTTC.

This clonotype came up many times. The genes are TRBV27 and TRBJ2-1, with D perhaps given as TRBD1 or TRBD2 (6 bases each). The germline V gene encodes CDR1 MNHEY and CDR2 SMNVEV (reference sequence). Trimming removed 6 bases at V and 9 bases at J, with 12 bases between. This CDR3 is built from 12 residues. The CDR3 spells CASSLEGGEQFF. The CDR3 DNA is TGTGCCAGCAGCCTAGAGGGGGGTGAGCAGTTCTTC.

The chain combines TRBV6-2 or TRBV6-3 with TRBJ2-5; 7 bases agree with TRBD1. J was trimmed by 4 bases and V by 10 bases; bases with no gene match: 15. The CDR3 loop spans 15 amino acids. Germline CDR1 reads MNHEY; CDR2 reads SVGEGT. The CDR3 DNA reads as TGTGCCACTGGGACAGACATTGGGGTAGGAGAGACCCAGTACTTC. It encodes CATGTDIGVGETQYF.

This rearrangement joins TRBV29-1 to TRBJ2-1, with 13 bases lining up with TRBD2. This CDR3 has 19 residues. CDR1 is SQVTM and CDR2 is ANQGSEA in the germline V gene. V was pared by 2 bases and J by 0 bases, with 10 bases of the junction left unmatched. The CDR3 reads CSVEKGLAGHMSSYNEQFF. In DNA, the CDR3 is TGCAGCGTTGAAAAGGGACTAGCGGGACATATGAGCTCCTACAATGAGCAGTTCTTC.